This record looks at one T cell receptor (beta chain) sequence and its context. Repertoires were generated with immunoSEQ multiplex PCR, while TCRdb's copy carries only in-frame clones and drops some. The sample has 350,000 or so clones, approximately 89% seen once. This record comes from a study of blood T cell repertoires in COVID-19. V shed 6 bases, J shed 4 bases, and the junction held 9 bases outside the gene matches. The CDR3 contains 15 residues. CDR1 and CDR2 (germline): MDHEN, SYDVKM. The chain joins TRBV28 to TRBJ2-7, with 10 bases lining up with TRBD2. This sequence was found in a woman under 40 with COVID-19, enrolled during active disease. The sequencing sample was made of peripheral blood. The DNA of the CDR3 is TGTGCCAGCAGACCACTAGCGGGGAGGGGGTACGAGCAGTACTTC. Translated: CASRPLAGRGYEQYF.